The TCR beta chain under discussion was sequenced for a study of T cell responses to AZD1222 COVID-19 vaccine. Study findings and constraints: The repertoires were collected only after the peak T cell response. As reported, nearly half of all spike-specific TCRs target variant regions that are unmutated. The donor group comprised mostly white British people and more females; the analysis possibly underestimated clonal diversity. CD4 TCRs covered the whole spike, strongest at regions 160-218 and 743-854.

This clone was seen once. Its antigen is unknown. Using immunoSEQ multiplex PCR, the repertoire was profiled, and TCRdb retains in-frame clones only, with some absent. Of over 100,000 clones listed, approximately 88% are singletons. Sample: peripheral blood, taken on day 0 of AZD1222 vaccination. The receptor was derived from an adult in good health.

In DNA form, the CDR3 reads TGTGCCAGCAGCCTAAGACAGGGGGATGGCTACACCTTC. It translates to CASSLRQGDGYTF. The J gene is TRBJ1-2, the V gene TRBV3-1 (or the pseudogene TRBV3-2); 9 bases fit TRBD1. Germline CDR1 reads LGHDT; CDR2 reads YNNKEL (reference sequence). The CDR3 is 13 residues long. After removal of 4 bases from V and 6 bases from J, the junction contained 3 bases not matched to a gene.